This is a list of T cell receptor beta chains from one sample in a study of brain metastases from non-small cell lung cancer. Profiled with immunoSEQ multiplex PCR; TCRdb holds only in-frame clones, not every one. This sample carries 13,000 to 15,000 clones, about four fifths of them seen once, and the ten largest clones take more than 7.5%. Sequencing used primary lung tumor tissue. These TCRs come from a donor over 35 with non-small cell lung cancer. The CDR3 runs from the conserved cysteine through the conserved F or W. The order of the fields is D gene, clone size, J gene, V gene, CDR3 protein, CDR3 DNA. D genes are given only for firm matches. Clone size, where shown, is once, few, many, or a class for clones that have expanded.

>TRBD2|-|TRBJ2-1|TRBV19
CASSIGGASGFLEQFF
TGTGCCAGTAGTATAGGAGGGGCTAGCGGGTTTTTAGAGCAGTTCTTC
>-|-|TRBJ2-1|TRBV7-2
CASSLTWQGREQFF
TGTGCCAGCAGCTTAACGTGGCAGGGTAGGGAGCAGTTCTTC
>-|-|TRBJ2-2|TRBV30
CAWRGGVANTGELFF
TGTGCCTGGAGAGGGGGAGTCGCGAACACCGGGGAGCTGTTTTTT
>-|-|TRBJ1-3|TRBV7-9
CASSNGVTSGNTIYF
TGTGCCAGCAGCAACGGGGTGACCTCTGGAAACACCATATATTTT
>TRBD1|-|TRBJ1-1|TRBV12-5
CASGLVLTGADTEAFF
TGTGCTAGTGGTTTGGTACTGACAGGGGCGGACACTGAAGCTTTCTTT
>-|-|TRBJ2-6|TRBV5-1
CASSHDGAGPTSGANVLTF
TGCGCCAGCAGCCACGATGGGGCAGGACCAACCTCTGGGGCCAACGTCCTGACTTTC
>TRBD1|-|TRBJ1-5|TRBV7-8
CASSLAGTGTTWSNQPQHF
TGTGCCAGCAGCTTAGCCGGGACAGGGACAACATGGAGCAATCAGCCCCAGCATTTT
>-|-|TRBJ1-3|TRBV5-1
CASSLEFRESGNTIYF
TGCGCCAGCAGCTTGGAATTTAGGGAATCTGGAAACACCATATATTTT
>-|-|TRBJ2-5|TRBV5-4
CASSLGQAHQRETQYF
TGTGCCAGCAGCTTGGGACAGGCCCACCAGAGGGAGACCCAGTACTTC
>-|few|TRBJ1-1|TRBV19
CASSIDRLNTEAFF
TGTGCCAGTAGTATTGACAGATTGAACACTGAAGCTTTCTTT
>-|-|TRBJ2-7|TRBV27
CASSLRVYYEQYF
TGTGCCAGCAGTTTAAGGGTCTACTACGAGCAGTACTTC
>-|-|TRBJ1-2|TRBV27
CASSGQSLYGYTF
TGTGCCAGCAGCGGACAGAGCCTCTATGGCTACACCTTC
>TRBD2|-|TRBJ2-3|TRBV20-1
CSASLAGGLSDTQYF
TGCAGTGCAAGTCTAGCGGGGGGGCTGTCAGATACGCAGTATTTT
>TRBD2|-|TRBJ2-3|TRBV2
CASKLAGGPGDTQYF
TGTGCCAGCAAATTAGCGGGGGGGCCGGGGGATACGCAGTATTTT
>-|-|TRBJ1-2|TRBV30
CAWSVGQVANYGYTF
TGTGCCTGGAGTGTAGGGCAGGTAGCTAACTATGGCTACACCTTC
>TRBD1|-|TRBJ1-5|TRBV10-3
CAISAQGADQPQHF
TGTGCCATCAGTGCCCAGGGGGCGGATCAGCCCCAGCATTTT
>TRBD2|-|TRBJ2-5|TRBV7-9
CASSLSGEETQYF
TGTGCCAGCAGCTTAAGCGGGGAAGAGACCCAGTACTTC
>-|-|TRBJ1-2|TRBV7-6
CASSLEASPNYGYTF
TGTGCCAGCAGCTTAGAGGCCAGTCCTAACTATGGCTACACCTTC
>TRBD1|-|TRBJ1-4|TRBV5-1
CASRDRGNEKLFF
TGCGCCAGCAGGGACAGGGGGAATGAAAAACTGTTTTTT
>-|-|TRBJ2-3|TRBV24-1
CATSGKGKGTDTQYF
TGTGCCACCAGTGGTAAGGGCAAGGGGACAGATACGCAGTATTTT
>-|-|TRBJ1-5|TRBV19
CASSILENNQPQHF
TGTGCCAGTAGTATTCTTGAAAACAATCAGCCCCAGCATTTT
>-|once|TRBJ2-5|TRBV30
CAWSVTLGETQYF
TGTGCCTGGAGTGTAACCTTGGGAGAGACCCAGTACTTC
>TRBD1|-|TRBJ1-2|TRBV7-2
CASSQGTGGARGYTF
TGTGCCAGCAGCCAAGGGACAGGGGGCGCTCGAGGCTACACCTTC
>TRBD1|-|TRBJ1-4|TRBV19
CASSIQGNNEKLFF
TGTGCCAGTAGCATACAGGGGAATAATGAAAAACTGTTTTTT
>-|-|TRBJ1-6|TRBV27
CASSLDFSGPLHF
TGTGCCAGCAGTTTAGACTTCTCGGGACCCCTCCACTTT
>TRBD1|once|TRBJ1-3|TRBV4-2
CASSQDPGTGRNTIYF
TGTGCCAGCAGCCAAGATCCTGGGACAGGAAGGAACACCATATATTTT
>TRBD1|-|TRBJ2-3|TRBV24-1
CATSDPGQGNADTQYF
TGTGCCACCAGTGATCCCGGACAGGGGAATGCAGATACGCAGTATTTT
>-|-|TRBJ2-1|TRBV3-1/TRBV3-2
CASSQFGLSNEQFF
TGTGCCAGCAGCCAATTTGGACTTAGCAATGAGCAGTTCTTC
>-|-|TRBJ2-3|TRBV5-1
CASNSRSSSTDTQYF
TGCGCCAGCAACTCCAGATCTTCTAGCACAGATACGCAGTATTTT
>-|-|TRBJ2-7|TRBV15
CATCHRDKCSYEQYF
TGTGCCACCTGCCACCGGGACAAATGCTCCTACGAGCAGTACTTC
>-|-|TRBJ1-6|TRBV7-3
CASSLLGVNSPLHF
TGTGCCAGCAGCTTACTGGGGGTGAATTCACCCCTCCACTTT
>-|-|TRBJ2-1|TRBV10-2
CASSLSYEQFF
TGCGCCAGCAGCCTTTCATATGAGCAGTTCTTC
>-|-|TRBJ1-5|TRBV2
CASRTNGGNQPQHF
TGTGCCAGCAGGACGAACGGCGGCAATCAGCCCCAGCATTTT
>TRBD2|-|TRBJ2-5|TRBV9
CASSPGGGAKVETQYF
TGTGCCAGCAGCCCCGGCGGGGGGGCCAAGGTAGAGACCCAGTACTTC
>TRBD1|-|TRBJ1-1|TRBV7-2
CASSFTGGAAEAFF
TGTGCCAGCAGCTTTACAGGGGGCGCTGCTGAAGCTTTCTTT
>-|-|TRBJ2-1|TRBV7-9
CASSFDARRRGNEQFF
TGTGCCAGCAGCTTTGATGCGAGACGGAGAGGCAATGAGCAGTTCTTC
>-|-|TRBJ1-3|TRBV5-1
CASGKDLGGGNTIYF
TGCGCCAGCGGAAAGGACCTGGGAGGCGGAAACACCATATATTTT
>TRBD1|-|TRBJ1-2|TRBV18
CASSPRWTGISFDGYTF
TGTGCCAGCTCACCACGCTGGACAGGGATTTCTTTCGATGGCTACACCTTC
>-|-|TRBJ2-5|TRBV7-9
CASSLSGLETQYF
TGTGCCAGCAGCTTATCCGGGTTAGAGACCCAGTACTTC
>-|-|TRBJ2-7|TRBV2
CASSLQVPYEQYF
TGTGCCAGCAGTTTACAGGTTCCCTACGAGCAGTACTTC